The 17 T cell receptor beta chains presented below share a single source sample, sequenced in a study of blood T cell repertoires in COVID-19. The assay was immunoSEQ multiplex PCR, and TCRdb's table has in-frame clones only and misses some. The table includes 350,000 to 400,000 clones, 88% detected once. The specimen was PBMCs or T cells enriched from blood (not recorded which). The origin of the receptors is a woman aged 25-40 years with acute COVID-19.

The V gene is TRBV24-1, the J gene TRBJ2-1; 13 bases align to TRBD2. Germline values: CDR1 KGHDR, CDR2 SFDVKD. CDR3 length: 16 residues. The J segment lost 8 bases and the V segment lost 4 bases, leaving 7 bases of the junction unmatched. The CDR3 is CATSDTGLAGKYEQFF. For the CDR3, the DNA is TGTGCCACCAGTGACACGGGACTAGCGGGGAAATATGAGCAGTTCTTC.

This chain links TRBV25-1 with TRBJ2-3, with 11 bases identical to TRBD1. With 5 bases clipped from V and 2 bases from J, the junction kept 6 bases outside the gene matches. Germline CDR1 and CDR2: MGHDK and SYGVNS. The CDR3 length is 16 residues. CDR3 bases: TGTGCCAGCAGTTCCGGGACAGGGGGGCCCACAGATACGCAGTATTTT. This codes for CASSSGTGGPTDTQYF. Combining the CDR3 with reference TRBV25-1 and TRBJ2-3 gives the whole variable domain EADIYQTPRYLVIGTGKKITLECSQTMGHDKMYWYQQDPGMELHLIHYSYGVNSTEKGDLSSESTVSRIRTEHFPLTLESARPSHTSQYLCASSSGTGGPTDTQYFGPGTRLTVL.

The chain joins TRBV7-3 to TRBJ2-7, with TRBD2 identical over 12 bases. There are 15 residues in the CDR3. Trimming cost V 3 bases and J 4 bases; bases outside gene matches: 4. Per germline, CDR1 SGHTA and CDR2 FQGTGA. In nucleotides, the CDR3 is TGTGCCAGCAGCTTTCTAGCGGGGGGGCCATACGAGCAGTACTTC. This sequence encodes CASSFLAGGPYEQYF.

V and J are TRBV27 and TRBJ1-2, with TRBD1 identical over 7 bases. The J segment lost 4 bases and the V segment lost 3 bases, leaving 5 bases of the junction unmatched. In germline, CDR1 is MNHEY, CDR2 SMNVEV (reference sequence). The CDR3 runs 14 residues. The CDR3 protein is CASSFKGAAYGYTF. CDR3 DNA: TGTGCCAGCAGTTTTAAGGGGGCAGCCTATGGCTACACCTTC.

V is TRBV3-1 (or the pseudogene TRBV3-2) and J is TRBJ1-2; TRBD1 agrees at 9 bases. J gave up 3 bases and V 3 bases, and 14 bases lay outside the gene matches. CDR1 and CDR2 from the germline V gene are LGHDT and YNNKEL (reference sequence). This CDR3 region has 18 residues. The CDR3 loop reads CASSQKRGQGFKDYGYTF. The CDR3 DNA is TGTGCCAGCAGCCAGAAGAGGGGACAGGGTTTCAAGGACTATGGCTACACCTTC.

This chain uses TRBV7-2 with TRBJ2-2, with unresolved D. Germline V lookup: CDR1 SGHTA, CDR2 FQGNSA. V lost 5 bases and J 6 bases, leaving 16 bases between the germline ends. The CDR3 is 15 amino acids. The CDR3 DNA is TGTGCCAGCAGCCGTCCCCTCCTCAGCGCCGGGGAGCTGTTTTTT. Protein: CASSRPLLSAGELFF.

The rearrangement uses TRBV27 and TRBJ1-1, with 8 bases aligning to TRBD1. CDR1 is MNHEY and CDR2 is SMNVEV in the germline V gene (reference sequence). The CDR3 length is 15 residues. Losses at the gene ends were 5 bases for V and 9 bases for J; bases not matched to a gene: 14. As DNA, the CDR3 is TGTGCCAGCAGTCCTAGGGACAGGCTCTTCGGGAAAGCTTTCTTT. Translation: CASSPRDRLFGKAFF.

The chain has TRBV6-5 and TRBJ1-1; 8 positions agree with TRBD1. Germline trimming cut 4 bases from V and 1 base from J; bases unmatched to any gene: 8. The CDR3 is 16 residues long. The V gene's germline CDR1 is MNHEY and CDR2 SVGAGI. CDR3 nucleotide sequence: TGTGCCAGCAGTTCCTCCCCCGGGACAGGGAACACTGAAGCTTTCTTT. Translated, it gives CASSSSPGTGNTEAFF.

This chain uses TRBV7-9 with TRBJ1-2, with 7 positions matching TRBD1. Looked up from germline, CDR1 is SEHNR and CDR2 is FQNEAQ (reference sequence). This CDR3 is built from 15 residues. With 4 bases clipped from V and 8 bases from J, the junction kept 13 bases outside the gene matches. Here the CDR3 DNA reads TGTGCCAGCAGCTCCGGACAGGCTGGAGTCGGGGGCTACACCTTC. The encoded protein is CASSSGQAGVGGYTF.

This clone was observed once. The chain is built from TRBV4-1 and TRBJ1-6; the D gene is possibly TRBD1 (6 bases). Trimming left V 7 bases short and J 9 bases short, with 10 bases between. This CDR3 has 12 residues. The germline CDR1 and CDR2 sequences are MGHRA and YSYEKL. In nucleotides, the CDR3 is TGCGCCAGCACAACCAGGGGTTCACCCCTCCACTTT. Its translation is CASTTRGSPLHF.

This chain connects TRBV5-4 to TRBJ2-2, with 9 positions matching TRBD1. Germline V gene data show CDR1 as SGHNT and CDR2 as YYREEE (reference sequence). V shed 3 bases and J 4 bases; nucleotides not matched to a gene: 10. The CDR3 runs to 17 residues. In DNA, the CDR3 is TGTGCCAGCAGCTCTTCCCCGGACAGGGGCACCACCGGGGAGCTGTTTTTT. Its translation is CASSSSPDRGTTGELFF.

The V call is TRBV7-2, the J call TRBJ2-1; D gene unclear. The CDR3 has 16 residues. CDR1 is SGHTA and CDR2 is FQGNSA in the germline V gene. V lost 0 bases to trimming and J lost 2 bases, with 11 bases between them. The CDR3 reads CASSLAVSVAYNEQFF. The CDR3 nucleotides are TGTGCCAGCAGCTTAGCGGTCTCGGTTGCCTACAATGAGCAGTTCTTC. The full variable domain, completed using reference TRBV7-2 and TRBJ2-1, is GAGVSQSPSNKVTEKGKDVELRCDPISGHTALYWYRQSLGQGLEFLIYFQGNSAPDKSGLPSDRFSAERTGGSVSTLTIQRTQQEDSAVYLCASSLAVSVAYNEQFFGPGTRLTVL.

The V gene is TRBV30, the J gene TRBJ1-2, with D possibly being TRBD1 (5 bases). Germline V gene lookup returns CDR1 GTSNPN and CDR2 SVGIG (reference sequence). This CDR3 comprises 16 residues. Trimming removed 3 bases from V and 4 bases from J, with 21 bases in between. The CDR3 loop is CAWSWDSRSGSYGYTF. CDR3 nucleotide sequence: TGTGCCTGGAGCTGGGACTCTAGGTCCGGCAGCTATGGCTACACCTTC.

This chain uses TRBV11-2 with TRBJ2-1; D is unresolved. The CDR3 sequence is 16 residues long. Germline CDR1 SGHAT, CDR2 FQNNGV. Trimming left V 5 bases short and J 0 bases short, with 14 bases between. Written as DNA, the CDR3 is TGTGCCAGCAGCGCGACTGGCCTTCCCTCCTACAATGAGCAGTTCTTC. Amino acids: CASSATGLPSYNEQFF.

This sequence joins TRBV5-1 and TRBJ2-5; TRBD2 agrees at 10 bases. In germline, CDR1 is SGHRS, CDR2 YFSETQ. After removal of 5 bases from V and 5 bases from J, the junction contained 9 bases not matched to a gene. The CDR3 totals 15 residues. CDR3 amino acids: CASSPSGGAGETQYF. The CDR3 bases are TGCGCCAGCAGTCCAAGCGGGGGGGCGGGGGAGACCCAGTACTTC.

The chain couples TRBV19 to TRBJ2-7; 7 nucleotides agree with TRBD1. The CDR3 runs to 14 residues. From germline, CDR1 is LNHDA and CDR2 SQIVND (reference sequence). Trimming removed 4 bases from V and 0 bases from J; junction bases left unmatched: 3. The CDR3 DNA is TGTGCCAGTAGTAACAGGGGCTTCTCCTACGAGCAGTACTTC. Translating gives CASSNRGFSYEQYF.

The chain couples TRBV2 to TRBJ2-3; tentatively, D is TRBD1 (6 bases). The germline V and J ends were trimmed by 7 bases and 3 bases, with 20 bases remaining between them. Per germline, CDR1 SNHLY and CDR2 FYNNEI. The CDR3 extends over 16 amino acids. CDR3 amino acids: CASIARGTRGTDTQYF. CDR3 sequence (DNA): TGTGCCAGCATCGCGAGGGGGACCCGCGGGACAGATACGCAGTATTTT.